One and the same sample provided the 17 T cell receptor beta chains below, sequenced in a study of OX40 agonist ivuxolimab in advanced cancers. TCRdb's table, derived via immunoSEQ multiplex PCR, lists solely in-frame clones and lacks some. The data hold fewer than 100,000 clones, with roughly four fifths observed a single time. This sample comprised CD4+ or CD8+ T cells sorted from blood, obtained in a trial of the OX40 agonist ivuxolimab. The source of these receptors is an adult with an advanced solid tumor such as melanoma, head and neck, liver or kidney cancer.

This sequence joins TRBV10-3 and TRBJ2-6; 8 nucleotides agree with TRBD2. This CDR3 contains 19 residues. Trimming removed 5 bases from V and 0 bases from J; junction bases left unmatched: 12. From germline, CDR1 is ENHRY and CDR2 SYGVKD. This CDR3 is CAISPSVGSGVSGANVLTF. The CDR3 DNA reads as TGTGCCATCAGTCCCTCGGTGGGTAGCGGGGTCTCTGGGGCCAACGTCCTGACTTTC.

The chain uses TRBV4-3 and TRBJ2-3; TRBD2 matches 7 bases. Germline V gene data show CDR1 as LGHNA and CDR2 as YSLEER. With V trimmed by 5 bases and J by 6 bases, 8 bases remained unmatched. This CDR3 spans 14 amino acids. CDR3 DNA sequence: TGCGCCAGCAGCGGGGCGGGAGATAGGGATACGCAGTATTTT. This sequence encodes CASSGAGDRDTQYF.

The chain joins TRBV5-1 to TRBJ2-5; D may be TRBD1 or TRBD2 (5 bases each). The DNA end favors TRBJ2-7, so the J call may be wrong. Per the germline V gene, CDR1 is SGHRS and CDR2 is YFSETQ. CDR3 length equals 13 residues. CDR3 nucleotides: TGCGCCAGCAGCTTCGGGACCCGCTACGAGCAGTACTTC. Protein product: CASSFGTRYEQYF.

This chain links TRBV7-8 with TRBJ2-1, with 8 nucleotides matching TRBD2. CDR3 size: 15 residues. With V trimmed by 4 bases and J by 6 bases, 8 bases remained unmatched. Germline lookup yields CDR1 SGHVS and CDR2 FQNEAQ. The CDR3 spells CASSSGGAFINEQFF. CDR3 in DNA: TGTGCCAGCAGCTCCGGGGGGGCGTTTATCAATGAGCAGTTCTTC.

The rearrangement links TRBV7-8 to TRBJ1-1, with TRBD1 matching over 10 bases. Germline V gene lookup returns CDR1 SGHVS and CDR2 FQNEAQ. Trimming at V came to 3 bases and at J to 5 bases, leaving 6 bases not matched to a gene. The CDR3 totals 15 residues. The CDR3: CASSFRDRGTTEAFF. CDR3 nucleotides: TGTGCCAGCAGCTTTCGGGACAGGGGAACAACTGAAGCTTTCTTT.

This sequence joins TRBV4-3 and TRBJ2-7; the D gene is possibly TRBD2 (5 bases). Per germline, CDR1 LGHNA and CDR2 YSLEER. With 0 bases removed from V and 6 bases from J, the gap between germline ends came to 18 bases. The CDR3 totals 16 residues. CDR3 DNA sequence: TGCGCCAGCAGCCAAGAGACGGCGGGTCGGTGGGCCGAGCAGTACTTC. Protein sequence: CASSQETAGRWAEQYF.

This rearrangement joins TRBV4-3 to TRBJ2-6; no firm D call. The CDR3 sequence is 15 residues long. Germline CDR1 and CDR2: LGHNA and YSLEER. Trimming cost V 3 bases and J 9 bases, with 15 bases left between them. The CDR3 loop reads CASSQSRVRNNVLTF. The CDR3 bases are TGCGCCAGCAGCCAGTCAAGGGTCCGAAACAACGTCCTGACTTTC.

The chain recombines TRBV4-1 with TRBJ2-3; 7 bases map to TRBD1. Trimming cost V 4 bases and J 1 base; bases outside gene matches: 5. Germline V lookup: CDR1 MGHRA, CDR2 YSYEKL. The CDR3 runs to 15 residues. The CDR3 bases are TGCGCCAGCAGCCCGAGACAGGGAGGCACAGATACGCAGTATTTT. This codes for CASSPRQGGTDTQYF.

This clone was observed a few times. Germline is not matched at one junction end, which may reflect a read error. V is TRBV28 and J is TRBJ2-1; weak D call: TRBD2 (5 bases). CDR1 and CDR2 (germline): MDHEN, SYDVKM. The CDR3 loop spans 14 amino acids. The CDR3 sequence: CASTQTPGLRRLVF. CDR3 bases: TGTGCCAGCACCCAAACCCCTGGACTGCGGCGGTTGGTCTTC.

This chain uses TRBV18 with TRBJ1-1; 8 nucleotides agree with TRBD1. The CDR3 consists of 14 residues. V shed 1 base and J 3 bases; nucleotides not matched to a gene: 1. The V gene's germline CDR1 is KGHSH and CDR2 LQKENI. The CDR3 nucleotides read TGTGCCAGCTCACCACAGACAGGGGACACTGAAGCTTTCTTT. Translated: CASSPQTGDTEAFF.

The V gene is TRBV6-5, the J gene TRBJ2-7; D gene ambiguous. This CDR3 comprises 14 residues. Germline V gives CDR1 MNHEY, CDR2 SVGAGI. Trimming cost V 8 bases and J 2 bases, with 16 bases left between them. The CDR3 here is CASLRGGKPYEQYF. CDR3 bases: TGTGCCAGCCTGCGCGGTGGGAAGCCCTACGAGCAGTACTTC.

The V gene is TRBV7-3, the J gene TRBJ2-7; D remains ambiguous. Trimming removed 2 bases from V and 6 bases from J, with 11 bases in between. This CDR3 has 13 amino acids. Looked up from germline, CDR1 is SGHTA and CDR2 is FQGTGA. The CDR3 protein is CASSLGSSSEQYF. In DNA form, the CDR3 reads TGTGCCAGCAGCTTAGGGTCCTCCAGCGAGCAGTACTTC.

The chain uses TRBV6-1 and TRBJ1-1, with D tentatively TRBD1 (5 bases). Germline V gene sequence: CDR1 MNHNS, CDR2 SASEGT. CDR3 length equals 14 residues. V dropped 6 bases and J dropped 2 bases, with 13 bases sitting between them. The CDR3 coding sequence is TGTGCCAGCAGCCGCATGGGGGTCAACACTGAAGCTTTCTTT. Translating gives CASSRMGVNTEAFF.

The V call is TRBV7-8, the J call TRBJ1-1; unclear D gene. V was clipped by 4 bases and J by 4 bases, with 13 bases between them. Looked up from germline, CDR1 is SGHVS and CDR2 is FQNEAQ. The CDR3 has 14 amino acids. CDR3 bases: TGTGCCAGCAGCTCGGCAAGCTCATTCACTGAAGCTTTCTTT. The encoded protein is CASSSASSFTEAFF.

The rearrangement uses TRBV7-2 and TRBJ1-2; TRBD1 aligns across 7 bases. The CDR3 totals 13 residues. Germline-derived CDR1 and CDR2 are SGHTA and FQGNSA. Trimming at V came to 1 base and at J to 8 bases, leaving 4 bases not matched to a gene. CDR3 sequence (DNA): TGTGCCAGCAGCTTAGTGTCAGGGGGAGGCTACACCTTC. Protein product: CASSLVSGGGYTF.

This sequence joins TRBV5-6 and TRBJ1-5; D remains unclear. This CDR3 spans 15 amino acids. Trimming shortened V by 1 base and J by 0 bases, and 8 bases separated the two germline ends. The germline V gene has CDR1 SGHDT and CDR2 YYEEEE. CDR3 sequence: CASSLTVGSNQPQHF. In DNA form, the CDR3 reads TGTGCCAGCAGCTTGACCGTCGGTAGCAATCAGCCCCAGCATTTT.

This clone was seen only a few times. The chain links TRBV21-1 to TRBJ1-2; the D call in the table, TRBD1, was not verified against the DNA. TRBV21-1 is marked as a pseudogene. The CDR3 has 15 residues. The CDR3 coding sequence is TGTGCCAGCAACCCCCACGTGGGACAACCCTATGGCTACACCTTC. This encodes CASNPHVGQPYGYTF.